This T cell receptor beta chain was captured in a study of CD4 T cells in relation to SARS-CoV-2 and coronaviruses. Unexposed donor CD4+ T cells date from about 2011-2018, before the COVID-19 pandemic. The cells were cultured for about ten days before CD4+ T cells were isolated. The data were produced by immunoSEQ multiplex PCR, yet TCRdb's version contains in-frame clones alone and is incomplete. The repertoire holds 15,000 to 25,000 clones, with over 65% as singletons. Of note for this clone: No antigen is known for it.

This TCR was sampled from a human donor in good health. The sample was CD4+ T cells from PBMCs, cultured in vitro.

In nucleotides, the CDR3 is TGTGCCAGCAACAGAAAAAATAGCAATCAGCCCCAGCATTTT. It encodes CASNRKNSNQPQHF. The chain couples TRBV19 to TRBJ1-5; D uncertain. The CDR3 sequence is 14 residues long. Germline loops: CDR1 LNHDA, CDR2 SQIVND (reference sequence). V gave up 9 bases and J gave up 0 bases, with 12 bases separating them.